The 27 T cell receptor beta chains given below trace back to one sample, sequenced in a study of blood T cell repertoires in COVID-19. Here immunoSEQ multiplex PCR was the method, and the copy in TCRdb shows in-frame clones only, minus some. The top ten hold around 6.7% of the sample, which has 110,000 or so clones, over 75% seen once. The sample taken for sequencing was peripheral blood. The receptors come from a woman between 45 and 60 years old with acute or convalescent COVID-19.

The rearrangement uses TRBV19 and TRBJ2-1, with 11 bases matching TRBD1. CDR3 size: 14 residues. The trim removed 4 bases at V and 15 bases at J, leaving 11 bases unmatched. Germline CDR1 reads LNHDA; CDR2 reads SQIVND (reference sequence). CDR3 region: CASSNGQGALIPFF. In DNA form, the CDR3 reads TGTGCCAGTAGTAACGGACAGGGGGCTTTGATACCGTTCTTC.

The CDR3 region is CASRSFPGQGETQYF. CDR3 DNA sequence: TGCGCCAGCAGATCCTTCCCTGGACAGGGAGAGACCCAGTACTTC. The genes are TRBV5-1 and TRBJ2-5; 8 nucleotides match TRBD1. The CDR3 is 15 amino acids. Germline CDR1 reads SGHRS; CDR2 reads YFSETQ. The J segment lost 4 bases and the V segment lost 5 bases, leaving 10 bases of the junction unmatched.

This clone was recorded a few times. This sequence joins TRBV18 and TRBJ1-5, with 9 positions matching TRBD1. Germline trimming cut 2 bases from V and 1 base from J; bases unmatched to any gene: 6. The CDR3 sequence is 17 residues long. CDR1 KGHSH and CDR2 LQKENI come from the germline V gene. As DNA, the CDR3 is TGTGCCAGCTCACCAGACAGGGGGTCCGTAAGCAATCAGCCCCAGCATTTT. It encodes CASSPDRGSVSNQPQHF.

The rearrangement joins TRBV6-5 to TRBJ2-7, with a tentative D call TRBD1 (6 bases). V dropped 4 bases and J dropped 3 bases, with 10 bases sitting between them. CDR3 length: 13 residues. From germline, CDR1 is MNHEY and CDR2 SVGAGI. CDR3 DNA sequence: TGTGCCAGCAGTTGGGGGCAGTACTACGAGCAGTACTTC. Translating gives CASSWGQYYEQYF.

The chain is built from TRBV5-1 and TRBJ1-2; D call uncertain. The CDR3 runs 13 residues. V lost 3 bases and J 6 bases, leaving 12 bases between the germline ends. Germline V CDR1 and CDR2: SGHRS, YFSETQ. The CDR3 sequence: CASSSGRGHGYTF. The DNA for the CDR3 is TGCGCCAGCAGCTCCGGGAGAGGGCATGGCTACACCTTC.

V is TRBV6-5 and J is TRBJ1-5; 7 bases match TRBD1. The CDR3 is 15 residues long. Germline V gene sequence: CDR1 MNHEY, CDR2 SVGAGI. J lost 7 bases, V lost 7 bases, and 13 bases had no gene match. The CDR3 reads CASNSAGGERQPQHF. The CDR3, as DNA: TGTGCCAGCAATAGCGCAGGGGGTGAGAGGCAGCCCCAGCATTTT.

J is TRBJ1-1 and V is TRBV3-1 (or the pseudogene TRBV3-2); 9 bases are a match to TRBD1. Germline CDR1 and CDR2: LGHDT and YNNKEL (reference sequence). The CDR3 runs 14 residues. Trimming took 11 bases from V and 2 from J; bases not matched to a gene: 9. In nucleotides, the CDR3 is TGTGCCGCCAACCTACAGGGGGCCAACACTGAAGCTTTCTTT. It specifies CAANLQGANTEAFF.

This chain links TRBV5-1 with TRBJ1-3; TRBD1 matches 9 bases. Trimming cost V 4 bases and J 0 bases; bases outside gene matches: 5. The CDR3 extends over 16 amino acids. Germline CDR1 is SGHRS and CDR2 is YFSETQ. CDR3 sequence (DNA): TGCGCCAGCAGCATCGGGACAGGGAGCTCTGGAAACACCATATATTTT. Translated, it gives CASSIGTGSSGNTIYF.

This chain uses TRBV29-1 with TRBJ1-2; 7 nucleotides match TRBD1. J gave up 6 bases and V 5 bases, and 9 bases lay outside the gene matches. This CDR3 contains 13 residues. CDR1 and CDR2 (germline): SQVTM, ANQGSEA. The CDR3 region is CSVPPTGKHGYTF. The CDR3 DNA reads TGCAGCGTTCCCCCGACAGGGAAACATGGCTACACCTTC.

This clone was seen a few times. The chain is built from TRBV6-5 and TRBJ1-2; D is unresolved. Germline V CDR1 and CDR2: MNHEY, SVGAGI. Trimming cost V 0 bases and J 11 bases, with 13 bases left between them. CDR3 length: 13 amino acids. The CDR3 bases are TGTGCCAGCAGTTACTCCCGGGGTACTGGTTACACCTTC. This encodes CASSYSRGTGYTF.

V gene TRBV28 combines with J gene TRBJ1-1, with 12 bases aligning to TRBD1. Unmatched junction bases numbered 4, after V lost 6 bases and J lost 11 bases. Germline V gene lookup returns CDR1 MDHEN and CDR2 SYDVKM. The CDR3 has 12 residues. In DNA form, the CDR3 reads TGTGCCAGCAGCCTGGGACAGGGGGCGGCTTTCTTT. This translates into CASSLGQGAAFF.

The chain links TRBV3-1 (or the pseudogene TRBV3-2) to TRBJ1-1, with D uncertain. Per germline, CDR1 LGHDT and CDR2 YNNKEL (reference sequence). Trimming left V 4 bases short and J 4 bases short, with 13 bases between. This CDR3 region has 14 residues. CDR3 DNA: TGTGCCAGCAGCCCACGCGGGAGAGGCACTGAAGCTTTCTTT. This gives the protein CASSPRGRGTEAFF.

The chain combines TRBV6-6 with TRBJ1-4; possible D gene TRBD1, 6 bases. Germline V CDR1 and CDR2: MNHNY, SVGAGI (reference sequence). Trimming took off 6 bases at V and 7 bases at J, with 15 bases between the two ends. This CDR3 has 14 residues. The CDR3 region is CASSKQGDGEKLFF. The CDR3 DNA reads as TGTGCCAGCAGCAAACAGGGAGATGGTGAAAAACTGTTTTTT.

This clone was picked up a small number of times. This sequence joins TRBV2 and TRBJ1-1; 9 bases align to TRBD1. V lost 6 bases to trimming and J lost 4 bases; unmatched junction nucleotides: 9. This CDR3 spans 15 amino acids. Looked up from germline, CDR1 is SNHLY and CDR2 is FYNNEI. The CDR3 loop is CASSLDRGVGTEAFF. For the CDR3, the DNA is TGTGCCAGCAGCTTGGACAGGGGAGTCGGCACTGAAGCTTTCTTT.

This chain joins TRBV6-6 and TRBJ1-4; 7 bases are a match to TRBD1. V trimming: 4 bases; J trimming: 3 bases; junction bases outside the gene matches: 8. The CDR3 loop spans 16 amino acids. Looked up from germline, CDR1 is MNHNY and CDR2 is SVGAGI (reference sequence). CDR3 protein: CASSFPSGGSNEKLFF. The CDR3 bases are TGTGCCAGCAGTTTCCCCTCAGGGGGGTCTAATGAAAAACTGTTTTTT.

The V gene is TRBV5-1, the J gene TRBJ1-1; 7 bases are shared with TRBD1. V gave up 0 bases and J gave up 9 bases; unmatched junction bases: 8. CDR3 length equals 14 residues. CDR1 and CDR2 from the germline V gene are SGHRS and YFSETQ. The CDR3 DNA reads as TGCGCCAGCAGCTTGGAGACCGGGACAGCGAAAGCTTTCTTT. Encoded protein: CASSLETGTAKAFF. The whole variable domain, filled in from reference TRBV5-1 and TRBJ1-1, reads KAGVTQTPRYLIKTRGQQVTLSCSPISGHRSVSWYQQTPGQGLQFLFEYFSETQRNKGNFPGRFSGRQFSNSRSEMNVSTLELGDSALYLCASSLETGTAKAFFGQGTRLTVV.

This clone has a handful of counts. V and J are TRBV5-8 and TRBJ1-3; D remains ambiguous. CDR3 length: 12 amino acids. Germline V gene data show CDR1 as SGHTS and CDR2 as YDEGEE. V was clipped by 5 bases and J by 9 bases, with 12 bases between them. The CDR3 reads CASRRLVSTIYF. The CDR3 bases are TGTGCCAGCAGACGCCTGGTGAGCACCATATATTTT. Complete variable domain (other parts from reference TRBV5-8 and TRBJ1-3): EAGVTQSPTHLIKTRGQQATLRCSPISGHTSVYWYQQALGLGLQFLLWYDEGEERNRGNFPPRFSGRQFPNYSSELNVNALELEDSALYLCASRRLVSTIYFGEGSWLTVV.

This clone appeared a single time. V usage is TRBV18 and J usage is TRBJ1-5, with 8 bases that match TRBD1. The CDR3 extends over 16 amino acids. Germline loops: CDR1 KGHSH, CDR2 LQKENI. The V segment lost 3 bases and the J segment 4 bases; nucleotides outside the gene matches: 8. The CDR3 bases are TGTGCCAGCTCACCTAATCAGGGGGCCTGGAATCAGCCCCAGCATTTT. It yields the protein CASSPNQGAWNQPQHF.

This chain connects TRBV5-8 to TRBJ2-7; 7 nucleotides align to TRBD2. The CDR3 covers 14 residues. Germline lookup yields CDR1 SGHTS and CDR2 YDEGEE. V was clipped by 3 bases and J by 4 bases; unmatched bases: 7. CDR3 region: CASSSQTSSYEQYF. The CDR3 bases are TGTGCCAGCAGCTCCCAGACTAGCTCTTACGAGCAGTACTTC.

This clone was seen only a few times. The gene calls are TRBV30 and TRBJ1-3, with D perhaps matching TRBD1 (5 bases). Looked up from germline, CDR1 is GTSNPN and CDR2 is SVGIG (reference sequence). The CDR3 length is 12 residues. V was shortened by 4 bases and J by 3 bases, with 7 bases between the two germline ends. CDR3 bases: TGTGCCTGGAAAGGGGTTGGAAACACCATATATTTT. Translation: CAWKGVGNTIYF.

V and J are TRBV25-1 and TRBJ2-1, with 12 positions matching TRBD2. Germline V gene sequence: CDR1 MGHDK, CDR2 SYGVNS. V shed 8 bases, J shed 3 bases, and the junction held 14 bases outside the gene matches. The CDR3 has 18 residues. The CDR3 DNA reads TGTGCCAGCTCCCGGACTAGCGGGGCCCTTAAATTCTACAATGAGCAGTTCTTC. This sequence encodes CASSRTSGALKFYNEQFF.

The chain is built from TRBV7-3 and TRBJ1-2; 10 positions match TRBD1. There are 14 residues in the CDR3. Trimming cost V 4 bases and J 3 bases; bases outside gene matches: 2. Germline V gene data show CDR1 as SGHTA and CDR2 as FQGTGA. CDR3 in DNA: TGTGCCAGCAGCTGGGGGACAGGGGACTATGGCTACACCTTC. Protein: CASSWGTGDYGYTF.

This CDR3 reads CASSKEADRGIAGELFF. The CDR3 DNA is TGTGCCAGCAGCAAAGAGGCGGACAGGGGGATTGCCGGGGAGCTGTTTTTT. The chain couples TRBV21-1 to TRBJ2-2; the table's TRBD1 call for D was not verified on the DNA. TRBV21-1 is noted as a pseudogene. This CDR3 comprises 17 residues.

The CDR3 DNA is TGTGCCAGCAGCGTGGCAGGGGGCGGGGATCAGCCCCAGCATTTT. Protein sequence: CASSVAGGGDQPQHF. The V call is TRBV28, the J call TRBJ1-5, with 8 bases lining up with TRBD1. The V gene's germline CDR1 is MDHEN and CDR2 SYDVKM. This CDR3 comprises 15 residues. The trim removed 6 bases at V and 5 bases at J, leaving 9 bases unmatched.

CDR3 nucleotides: TGTGCCTGGTCTTACAGGGGAAGTAATGAAAAACTGTTTTTT. Amino acids: CAWSYRGSNEKLFF. This sequence joins TRBV30 and TRBJ1-4; 7 bases map to TRBD1. The CDR3 loop spans 14 amino acids. In germline, CDR1 is GTSNPN, CDR2 SVGIG (reference sequence). V was clipped by 5 bases and J by 4 bases; unmatched bases: 7.

V gene TRBV19 combines with J gene TRBJ2-1, with D perhaps TRBD2 (6 bases). V dropped 7 bases and J dropped 6 bases, with 19 bases sitting between them. The CDR3 covers 15 residues. CDR1 and CDR2 from the germline V gene are LNHDA and SQIVND (reference sequence). CDR3 sequence: CASTPGERLVNEQFF. The CDR3 DNA sequence: TGTGCCAGTACCCCTGGGGAAAGACTAGTCAATGAGCAGTTCTTC.

The V gene is TRBV6-5, the J gene TRBJ1-1; a possible D gene is TRBD1 (6 bases). Germline CDR1 is MNHEY and CDR2 is SVGAGI. Trimming stripped 5 bases from V and 0 bases from J, with 13 bases between. CDR3 length: 15 amino acids. CDR3 amino acids: CASSQPGQVNTEAFF. The CDR3 DNA is TGTGCCAGCAGTCAGCCGGGACAAGTGAACACTGAAGCTTTCTTT.